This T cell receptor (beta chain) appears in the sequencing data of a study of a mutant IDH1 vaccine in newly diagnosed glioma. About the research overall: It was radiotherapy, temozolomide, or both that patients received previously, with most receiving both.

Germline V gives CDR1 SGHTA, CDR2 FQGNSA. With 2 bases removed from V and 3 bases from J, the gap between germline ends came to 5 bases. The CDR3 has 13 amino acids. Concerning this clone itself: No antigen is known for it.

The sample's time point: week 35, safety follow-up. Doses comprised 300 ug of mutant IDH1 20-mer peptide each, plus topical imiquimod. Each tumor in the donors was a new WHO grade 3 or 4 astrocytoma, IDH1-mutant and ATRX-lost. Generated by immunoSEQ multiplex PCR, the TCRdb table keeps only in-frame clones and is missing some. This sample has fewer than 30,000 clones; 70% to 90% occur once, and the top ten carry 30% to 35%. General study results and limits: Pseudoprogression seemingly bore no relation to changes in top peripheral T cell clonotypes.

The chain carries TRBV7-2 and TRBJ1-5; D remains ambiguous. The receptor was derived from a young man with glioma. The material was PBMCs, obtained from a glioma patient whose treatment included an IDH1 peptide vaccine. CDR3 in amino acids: CASSLLFNQPQHF. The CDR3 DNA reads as TGTGCCAGCAGCTTATTGTTCAATCAGCCCCAGCATTTT.